This passage covers 10 T cell receptor beta chains from one sample sequenced in a study of blood T cells in healthy people across ages. Primers used in a second PCR of roughly 6 to 11 cycles were a sample-barcoded 5' primer and a J-beta primer mix. Using its own MiXCR run on the 5' RACE reads, TCRdb lists one record per CDR3 protein. The sample lists approximately 1,000,000 distinct CDR3 sequences, less than 45% occurring once. Material for sequencing was blood. The receptors shown here come from a man younger than 30 in good health.

The chain recombines TRBV12-5 with TRBJ1-1; the D is unclear. Trimming left V 3 bases short and J 4 bases short, with 9 bases between. The CDR3 has 13 amino acids. Germline V gene sequence: CDR1 LGHNT, CDR2 FRNRAP. The CDR3 loop reads CASGLDTSTEAFF. The CDR3 DNA reads as TGTGCTAGTGGTTTAGACACAAGCACTGAAGCTTTCTTT.

The V gene is TRBV20-1, the J gene TRBJ2-1; D call uncertain. Near its end, the DNA agrees better with TRBJ2-7, so the J call may be wrong. Per the germline V gene, CDR1 is DFQATT and CDR2 is SNEGSKA (reference sequence). The CDR3 consists of 15 residues. CDR3 sequence: CSAPRRALLYNEQYF. CDR3 bases: TGCAGTGCTCCTCGTCGTGCACTACTCTACAATGAGCAGTACTTC.

The chain recombines TRBV15 with TRBJ2-3; D gene unclear. CDR1 LNHNV and CDR2 YYDKDF come from the germline V gene (reference sequence). This CDR3 comprises 14 residues. The V end lost 4 bases, the J end lost 1 base, and 9 bases lay between the germline ends. The CDR3 is CATSTIRGTDTQYF. As DNA, the CDR3 is TGTGCCACCAGCACCATCCGAGGCACAGATACGCAGTATTTT.

CDR3 bases: TGTGCCAGCAGCGTAGCGGGACAGGGATACAATGAGCAGTTCTTC. Translated: CASSVAGQGYNEQFF. This chain joins TRBV9 and TRBJ2-1, with 9 bases aligning to TRBD1. CDR1 and CDR2 from the germline V gene are SGDLS and YYNGEE. The CDR3 sequence is 15 residues long. J gave up 4 bases and V 0 bases, and 2 bases lay outside the gene matches.

This clonotype was counted at least ten times. The chain links TRBV12-3 or TRBV12-4 to TRBJ2-3; D is tentatively TRBD1 or TRBD2 (5 bases each). V was clipped by 2 bases and J by 6 bases, with 6 bases between them. CDR3 length equals 12 residues. The CDR3 DNA reads TGTGCCAGCAGTTTATGGGGGGATACGCAGTATTTT. It codes for CASSLWGDTQYF.

Notes on this clonotype: One end of the junction fails to match germline, which may point to a read error. This chain links TRBV20-1 with TRBJ1-5; 7 bases are shared with TRBD1. Germline assignment: CDR1 DFQATT and CDR2 SNEGSKA (reference sequence). The CDR3 extends over 15 amino acids. CDR3 in amino acids: CGASTGTAYNQPQHF. The CDR3 nucleotides read TGCGGTGCTTCCACCGGGACAGCTTATAATCAGCCCCAGCATTTT.

This clonotype appeared a single time. This may come from a read error, since a much larger clone is one base off. The chain has TRBV10-3 and TRBJ2-3; D gene ambiguous. V lost 7 bases, J lost 5 bases, and 13 bases lay in between. This CDR3 contains 13 residues. The germline V gene encodes CDR1 ENHRY and CDR2 SYGVKD. CDR3 bases: TGTGCCATCACCCGCACAGTCATAGATACGCAGTATTTT. Its protein product is CAITRTVIDTQYF.

This clonotype was detected once. The V call is TRBV11-2, the J call TRBJ2-2, with a tentative D call TRBD2 (5 bases). Trimming removed 6 bases from V and 2 bases from J, with 13 bases in between. CDR1 SGHAT and CDR2 FQNNGV come from the germline V gene. The CDR3 totals 15 residues. CDR3 coding DNA: TGTGCCAGCAGTATCATCCGGGATAACACCGGGGAGCTGTTTTTT. Translated, it gives CASSIIRDNTGELFF.

The CDR3 bases are TGTGCCAGCAGATTACTCAGTGAGTCGGCTTTCTTT. This codes for CASRLLSESAFF. The chain is built from TRBV7-9 and TRBJ1-1; D remains ambiguous. V lost 6 bases and J 11 bases, leaving 16 bases between the germline ends. In germline, CDR1 is SEHNR, CDR2 FQNEAQ (reference sequence). This CDR3 is 12 amino acids long.

This clonotype has a handful of counts. This chain links TRBV10-3 with TRBJ2-3; 12 bases are shared with TRBD1. CDR1 ENHRY and CDR2 SYGVKD come from the germline V gene. V shed 6 bases and J 4 bases; nucleotides not matched to a gene: 11. This CDR3 has 17 amino acids. The CDR3 here is CAIRRTRDRGQADTQYF. CDR3 nucleotides: TGTGCCATCAGGAGGACCCGGGACAGGGGGCAGGCAGATACGCAGTATTTT.